Listed below are T cell receptor beta chains from one sample, sequenced in a study of control samples from healthy donors and cancer patients. Measured with immunoSEQ multiplex PCR; TCRdb has only the in-frame clones, and not every one. The sample includes 150,000 to 200,000 clones, roughly 89% of them seen just once. The sample was blood. The receptors come from a woman under 40 in good health. CDR3s include the opening cysteine and the closing phenylalanine or tryptophan. The D gene is left open where the match is weak. Only part of the rows carry a size: once, few, many, or a class if the clone is expanded.

clone_size	cdr3_length	v_call	j_call	d_call	cdr3_aa	cdr3_nt
once	15	TRBV4-3	TRBJ2-5	TRBD2	CASSQGLAGVQTQYF	TGCGCCAGCAGCCAGGGACTAGCGGGAGTCCAGACCCAGTACTTC
.	15	TRBV27	TRBJ1-4	TRBD1	CASSLGTGEGEKLFF	TGTGCCAGCAGTTTAGGGACAGGGGAGGGAGAAAAACTGTTTTTT
once	13	TRBV9	TRBJ2-1	TRBD2	CASSISGSNEQFF	TGTGCCAGCAGCATTAGCGGGAGCAATGAGCAGTTCTTC
.	16	TRBV7-2	TRBJ2-3	TRBD2	CASSFGSGSGTDTQYF	TGTGCCAGCAGCTTCGGTAGCGGGAGTGGTACAGATACGCAGTATTTT
.	14	TRBV27	TRBJ2-3	.	CASSPVGSTDTQYF	TGTGCCAGCAGTCCAGTGGGAAGCACAGATACGCAGTATTTT
.	14	TRBV19	TRBJ1-3	.	CASSFGVRGNTIYF	TGTGCCAGTAGTTTTGGGGTAAGGGGAAACACCATATATTTT
.	15	TRBV5-1	TRBJ2-7	.	CASSLAGGDSYEQYF	TGCGCCAGCAGCTTGGCCGGAGGGGACTCCTACGAGCAGTACTTC
few	16	TRBV11-2	TRBJ2-1	.	CASSLGGESSYNEQFF	TGTGCCAGCAGCTTAGGGGGTGAGAGCTCCTACAATGAGCAGTTCTTC
.	12	TRBV7-2	TRBJ2-2	.	CASKVGAGELFF	TGTGCCAGCAAGGTGGGGGCCGGGGAGCTGTTTTTT
once	16	TRBV3-1/TRBV3-2	TRBJ1-2	TRBD1	CASSQDRDRGRYGYTF	TGTGCCAGCAGCCAAGATAGGGACAGGGGAAGGTATGGCTACACCTTC
.	13	TRBV14	TRBJ2-3	.	CASSQDVTDTQYF	TGTGCCAGCAGCCAAGACGTCACAGATACGCAGTATTTT
.	15	TRBV19	TRBJ2-7	.	CASSVLHGSSYEQYF	TGTGCCAGTAGTGTCCTACATGGGAGCTCCTACGAGCAGTACTTC
.	15	TRBV14	TRBJ1-1	TRBD1	CASSQRDRANTEAFF	TGTGCCAGCAGCCAACGGGACAGGGCGAACACTGAAGCTTTCTTT
.	17	TRBV28	TRBJ1-5	TRBD1	CASSPSTGGVGNQPQHF	TGTGCCAGCAGTCCTTCGACAGGGGGCGTTGGCAATCAGCCCCAGCATTTT
.	15	TRBV7-3	TRBJ2-2	.	CASSLRQANTGELFF	TGTGCCAGCAGCTTAAGGCAGGCGAACACCGGGGAGCTGTTTTTT
.	14	TRBV7-9	TRBJ2-4	.	CASSLGQGVNIQYF	TGTGCCAGCAGCTTAGGGCAGGGAGTAAACATTCAGTACTTC
.	13	TRBV6-5	TRBJ1-2	TRBD1	CASRAGGYYGYTF	TGTGCCAGCAGGGCAGGGGGGTACTATGGCTACACCTTC
.	14	TRBV28	TRBJ1-1	.	CASSFSRAYTEAFF	TGTGCCAGCAGTTTCTCTAGGGCGTACACTGAAGCTTTCTTT
once	13	TRBV10-3	TRBJ2-2	.	CAISESGTGELFF	TGTGCCATCAGTGAGTCGGGCACCGGGGAGCTGTTTTTT
.	13	TRBV6-6	TRBJ1-1	TRBD1	CASEGGVNTEAFF	TGTGCCAGCGAAGGGGGCGTGAACACTGAAGCTTTCTTT
once	13	TRBV6-4	TRBJ2-1	TRBD1	CASGRTGENEQFF	TGTGCCAGCGGGAGGACAGGGGAGAATGAGCAGTTCTTC
.	14	TRBV18	TRBJ1-1	.	CASSPPQGRTEAFF	TGTGCCAGCTCACCACCGCAGGGTAGGACTGAAGCTTTCTTT
.	13	TRBV7-2	TRBJ1-1	.	CASSWGQNTEAFF	TGTGCCAGCAGCTGGGGACAGAACACTGAAGCTTTCTTT
.	15	TRBV11-3	TRBJ2-2	TRBD1	CASSRTGGASGELFF	TGTGCCAGCAGCCGGACAGGGGGCGCGTCCGGGGAGCTGTTTTTT
.	15	TRBV11-1	TRBJ2-3	TRBD2	CASSRRLAGTDTQYF	TGTGCCAGCAGCCGGAGGCTAGCGGGGACAGATACGCAGTATTTT
.	16	TRBV3-1/TRBV3-2	TRBJ2-3	TRBD2	CASSQIAGGPPDTQYF	TGTGCCAGCAGCCAAATAGCGGGAGGGCCCCCAGATACGCAGTATTTT